One and the same sample provided the 22 T cell receptor beta chains below, sequenced in a study of T cells in Graves' hyperthyroidism and ophthalmopathy. Authors of the study amplified TCR beta CDR3 regions from RNA transcripts. The HTBI primer set served for first-round RT-PCR of the TCR CDR3. TCRdb re-analysed the multiplex PCR reads in MiXCR, keeping a single row per CDR3 protein. Altogether about 210,000 distinct CDR3 sequences are present, roughly 15% being singletons, with the ten largest covering around 52%. The sequencing sample was made of blood. All receptors come from a man in his fifties with Graves' hyperthyroidism.

This clonotype has just a few counts. V gene TRBV7-6 combines with J gene TRBJ2-7; D could derive from TRBD1 or TRBD2 (5 bases each). From germline, CDR1 is SGHVS and CDR2 FNYEAQ. This CDR3 comprises 15 residues. Trimming cost V 5 bases and J 3 bases, with 17 bases left between them. This CDR3 is CASSPHEGGGYEQYF. As DNA, the CDR3 is TGTGCCAGCAGCCCACATGAGGGTGGGGGCTACGAGCAGTACTTC.

V is TRBV20-1 and J is TRBJ1-5, with D uncertain. V lost 3 bases and J 3 bases, leaving 12 bases between the germline ends. This CDR3 contains 14 residues. Per the germline V gene, CDR1 is DFQATT and CDR2 is SNEGSKA (reference sequence). CDR3 sequence reads: CSASHPGNNQPQHF. CDR3 coding DNA: TGCAGTGCTAGCCACCCCGGGAACAATCAGCCCCAGCATTTT.

This rearrangement joins TRBV4-2 to TRBJ2-2; TRBD1 is a possible D gene (5 bases). The CDR3 runs 14 residues. Germline CDR1 and CDR2: LGHNA and YNFKEQ. Trimming shortened V by 7 bases and J by 2 bases, and 11 bases separated the two germline ends. This CDR3 reads CASKGARNTGELFF. Written as DNA, the CDR3 is TGTGCCAGCAAAGGGGCGCGAAACACCGGGGAGCTGTTTTTT.

This clonotype was detected many times. The chain couples TRBV6-1 to TRBJ2-7, with 7 bases identical to TRBD1. CDR1 and CDR2 from the germline V gene are MNHNS and SASEGT. V was pared by 5 bases and J by 2 bases, with 6 bases of the junction left unmatched. The length of the CDR3 is 14 residues. Written as DNA, the CDR3 is TGTGCCAGCAGTAGACTGGGACAGACCTACGAGCAGTACTTC. It translates to CASSRLGQTYEQYF.

This rearrangement joins TRBV7-3 to TRBJ2-2, with TRBD2 as a possible D gene (6 bases). The CDR3 extends over 16 amino acids. Per germline, CDR1 SGHTA and CDR2 FQGTGA. V was trimmed by 5 bases and J by 0 bases, leaving 13 bases between them. Here the CDR3 reads CASSLRDSTNTGELFF. The CDR3 DNA reads TGTGCCAGCAGCCTTCGGGACTCCACGAACACCGGGGAGCTGTTTTTT.

The chain carries TRBV5-1 and TRBJ2-1; perhaps TRBD2 as D (5 bases). The CDR3 covers 15 residues. V lost 4 bases to trimming and J lost 4 bases, with 15 bases between them. Germline lookup yields CDR1 SGHRS and CDR2 YFSETQ. CDR3 DNA sequence: TGCGCCAGCAGCCCCGGAGCGGTGAAGTACAATGAGCAGTTCTTC. Protein product: CASSPGAVKYNEQFF.

This clonotype was observed at least ten times. The chain uses TRBV5-1 and TRBJ2-5; 11 nucleotides line up with TRBD1. CDR3 size: 16 residues. V shed 4 bases and J 0 bases; nucleotides not matched to a gene: 5. The germline V gene encodes CDR1 SGHRS and CDR2 YFSETQ. The CDR3 coding sequence is TGCGCCAGCAGCGGCGGGACAGGGGGTTACCAAGAGACCCAGTACTTC. This gives the protein CASSGGTGGYQETQYF.

This clonotype was detected a few times. This chain links TRBV4-1 with TRBJ1-2, with a tentative D call TRBD1 (5 bases). CDR3 length: 17 amino acids. From germline, CDR1 is MGHRA and CDR2 YSYEKL. Trimming removed 1 base at V and 10 bases at J, with 25 bases between. CDR3 loop: CASSQGGGFGARVLYTF. CDR3 nucleotide sequence: TGCGCCAGCAGCCAAGGGGGGGGTTTCGGGGCGCGCGTCCTCTACACCTTC.

This clonotype was seen repeatedly, ten times or more. This sequence joins TRBV13 and TRBJ2-2, with 8 bases identical to TRBD2. Germline V gene sequence: CDR1 PRHDT, CDR2 FYEKMQ (reference sequence). J lost 0 bases, V lost 1 base, and 1 base had no gene match. The CDR3 spans 16 residues. CDR3 nucleotides: TGTGCCAGCAGCTTAGCGGGAGGGTCGAACACCGGGGAGCTGTTTTTT. As protein: CASSLAGGSNTGELFF.

This clonotype has a count of ten or more. The rearrangement links TRBV7-8 to TRBJ2-7; D might be TRBD1 (6 bases). CDR1 is SGHVS and CDR2 is FQNEAQ in the germline V gene. The V end lost 8 bases, the J end lost 4 bases, and 21 bases lay between the germline ends. CDR3 length: 15 amino acids. CDR3 protein: CASRQTQGPIYEQYF. CDR3 DNA: TGTGCCAGCCGTCAAACCCAGGGGCCCATATACGAGCAGTACTTC.

This clonotype was detected ten times or more. The V call is TRBV20-1, the J call TRBJ2-7; the match to TRBD2 covers 7 bases. Germline CDR1 is DFQATT and CDR2 is SNEGSKA (reference sequence). V was pared by 1 base and J by 3 bases, with 3 bases of the junction left unmatched. There are 13 residues in the CDR3. CDR3 region: CSARGASGYEQYF. The CDR3 bases are TGCAGTGCTAGAGGGGCTAGCGGCTACGAGCAGTACTTC.

This clonotype was seen a few times. The rearrangement joins TRBV20-1 to TRBJ2-1, with D possibly being TRBD1 or TRBD2 (8 bases each). V dropped 6 bases and J dropped 3 bases, with 21 bases sitting between them. The CDR3 contains 16 residues. Germline assignment: CDR1 DFQATT and CDR2 SNEGSKA (reference sequence). This CDR3 reads CSASGQGLGSYNEQFF. In nucleotides, the CDR3 is TGCAGTGCCTCCGGACAGGGACTAGGGAGCTACAATGAGCAGTTCTTC.

This chain connects TRBV5-1 to TRBJ2-2, with 8 bases matching TRBD2. This CDR3 has 15 amino acids. V was pared by 3 bases and J by 6 bases, with 7 bases of the junction left unmatched. CDR1 SGHRS and CDR2 YFSETQ come from the germline V gene. CDR3 in DNA: TGCGCCAGCAGCTACGGACTAGCTAGTGCCGGGGAGCTGTTTTTT. The encoded protein is CASSYGLASAGELFF.

This clonotype was counted a few times. The chain carries TRBV7-6 and TRBJ1-1, with D possibly being TRBD1 (6 bases). Germline V lookup: CDR1 SGHVS, CDR2 FNYEAQ. V gave up 2 bases and J gave up 5 bases, with 15 bases separating them. The CDR3 runs to 15 residues. This CDR3 is CASSLRSGGRTEAFF. CDR3 DNA sequence: TGTGCCAGCAGCTTACGCAGTGGGGGCCGTACTGAAGCTTTCTTT. Based on the CDR3 plus reference TRBV7-6 and TRBJ1-1, the full variable domain is GAGVSQSPRYKVTKRGQDVALRCDPISGHVSLYWYRQALGQGPEFLTYFNYEAQQDKSGLPNDRFSAERPEGSISTLTIQRTEQRDSAMYRCASSLRSGGRTEAFFGQGTRLTVV.

This clonotype was counted at least ten times. V is TRBV5-1 and J is TRBJ1-1; the D is unclear. V lost 0 bases, J lost 5 bases, and 8 bases lay in between. The CDR3 has 13 amino acids. Germline V gene lookup returns CDR1 SGHRS and CDR2 YFSETQ. CDR3 in amino acids: CASSLATETEAFF. For the CDR3, the DNA is TGCGCCAGCAGCTTGGCGACGGAGACTGAAGCTTTCTTT.

This clonotype was observed many times. V and J are TRBV18 and TRBJ1-2; D is undetermined. Germline values: CDR1 KGHSH, CDR2 LQKENI. The length of the CDR3 is 13 residues. V lost 4 bases, J lost 5 bases, and 11 bases lay in between. The CDR3 spells CASSQGSRYGYTF. The CDR3 nucleotides are TGTGCCAGCTCACAGGGAAGCCGGTATGGCTACACCTTC.

This clonotype was observed at least ten times. This chain joins TRBV20-1 and TRBJ2-6; D might be TRBD1 (6 bases). The V gene's germline CDR1 is DFQATT and CDR2 SNEGSKA (reference sequence). V was clipped by 0 bases and J by 3 bases, with 9 bases between them. The CDR3 spans 15 residues. The CDR3 spells CSARDPQGGANVLTF. The DNA for the CDR3 is TGCAGTGCTAGAGATCCACAGGGTGGGGCCAACGTCCTGACTTTC.

The chain employs TRBV10-3 and TRBJ2-1; the match to TRBD2 covers 8 bases. V shed 7 bases, J shed 9 bases, and the junction held 14 bases outside the gene matches. Germline lookup yields CDR1 ENHRY and CDR2 SYGVKD. The CDR3 loop spans 15 amino acids. Here the CDR3 reads CAIKSKGREDGEQFF. Written as DNA, the CDR3 is TGTGCCATCAAAAGTAAAGGGCGGGAGGACGGTGAGCAGTTCTTC.

This clonotype was detected many times. The chain joins TRBV3-1 to TRBJ1-3; D is ambiguous. Trimming took 1 base from V and 0 from J, leaving 10 bases between them. Germline V lookup: CDR1 LGHDT, CDR2 YNNKEL (reference sequence). The CDR3 extends over 16 amino acids. CDR3 DNA sequence: TGTGCCAGCAGCCAAGCTCGCTTCGCCTCTGGAAACACCATATATTTT. Amino acid sequence: CASSQARFASGNTIYF. Full variable domain (remainder filled in from reference TRBV3-1 and TRBJ1-3): DTAVSQTPKYLVTQMGNDKSIKCEQNLGHDTMYWYKQDSKKFLKIMFSYNNKELIINETVPNRFSPKSPDKAHLNLHINSLELGDSAVYFCASSQARFASGNTIYFGEGSWLTVV.

The V and J genes are TRBV4-3 and TRBJ2-1; unclear D gene. Germline V gives CDR1 LGHNA, CDR2 YSLEER. Trimming cost V 1 base and J 0 bases, with 10 bases left between them. The CDR3 loop spans 16 amino acids. DNA of the CDR3: TGCGCCAGCAGCCAAGGCCACTTGAGCTCCTACAATGAGCAGTTCTTC. As protein: CASSQGHLSSYNEQFF.

Comments on this clonotype: One base away lies a much larger clone, so this may be a sequencing read error. The V and J genes are TRBV12-5 and TRBJ2-1; D is perhaps TRBD1 or TRBD2 (7 bases each). Germline loops: CDR1 LGHNT, CDR2 FRNRAP. The V end was cut by 1 base, the J end by 7 bases, with 14 bases between. There are 15 residues in the CDR3. The CDR3 sequence: CASGLALRGGNEQFF. The CDR3 DNA reads TGTGCTAGTGGTTTGGCACTCAGGGGGGGTAATGAGCAGTTCTTC.

This clonotype was observed many times. The chain employs TRBV2 and TRBJ1-2; TRBD1 matches 8 bases. Germline values: CDR1 SNHLY, CDR2 FYNNEI. Trimming removed 3 bases from V and 7 bases from J; junction bases left unmatched: 4. The CDR3 covers 13 residues. CDR3 sequence: CASSDRTGSGYTF. In DNA form, the CDR3 reads TGTGCCAGCAGTGACCGGACAGGGTCTGGCTACACCTTC.